A selection of T cell receptor beta chains follows, all from one sample in a study of T cells in Graves' hyperthyroidism and ophthalmopathy. TCRdb reprocessed the multiplex PCR reads via MiXCR and lists one record per CDR3 protein. Of 300,000 or so distinct CDR3 sequences in the sample, around a fifth were seen once. Sequencing was performed on blood. The source is a woman aged 45-65 years with Graves' hyperthyroidism. The CDR3 runs from the conserved cysteine through the conserved F or W. Fields, in order: V gene, D gene, CDR3 protein. The D gene is left open where the match is weak.

TRBV18 | TRBD1 | CASSPPRDRQETQYF
TRBV29-1 | NA | CSLLGSGGSGTEAFF
TRBV28 | NA | CASSRTTGYNEQFF
TRBV3-1 | TRBD1 | CASSQNRGPKYGYTF
TRBV18 | NA | CASSPALIQNTGELFF
TRBV4-1 | NA | CASSQVITNTGELFF
TRBV11-3 | NA | CASSLDTSPQETQYF
TRBV2 | NA | CASSAREEKLFF
TRBV7-9 | TRBD2 | CASSLERGVRTDTQYF
TRBV4-2 | TRBD2 | CASSQDKTSGSYEQFF
TRBV5-1 | TRBD1 | CASTGTALDTQYF
TRBV20-1 | NA | CSARLRPGKETQYF
TRBV6-5 | NA | CASSYSGMRETQYF
TRBV9 | NA | CASSYTHSPRVISTDTQYF
TRBV12-3/TRBV12-4 | NA | CASSVGRAFF